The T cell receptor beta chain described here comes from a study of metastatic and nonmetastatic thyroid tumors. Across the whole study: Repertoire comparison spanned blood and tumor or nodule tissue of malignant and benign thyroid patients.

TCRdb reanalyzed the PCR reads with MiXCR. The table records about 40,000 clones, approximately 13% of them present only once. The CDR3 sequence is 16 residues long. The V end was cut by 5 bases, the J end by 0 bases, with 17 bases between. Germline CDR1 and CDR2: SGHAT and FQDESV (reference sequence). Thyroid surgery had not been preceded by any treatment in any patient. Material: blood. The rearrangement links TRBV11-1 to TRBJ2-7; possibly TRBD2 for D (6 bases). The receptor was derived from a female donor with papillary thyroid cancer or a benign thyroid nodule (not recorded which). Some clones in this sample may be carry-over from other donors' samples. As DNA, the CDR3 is TGTGCCAGCAGCCGGGGTGTGGAGGGCTACTCCTACGAGCAGTACTTC. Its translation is CASSRGVEGYSYEQYF.